This entry describes one T cell receptor (beta chain). In germline, CDR1 is SQVTM, CDR2 ANQGSEA. This CDR3 is 11 amino acids long. Trimming took 7 bases from V and 3 from J, leaving 6 bases between them. Sequencing relied on a cDNA template that was reverse transcribed from extracted RNA. Data came from immunoSEQ multiplex PCR; TCRdb stores just in-frame clones and leaves some out. The table lists about 200,000 clones, approximately 53% of them singletons. The entry originates in a study of CD8+ T cells in alopecia areata. This TCR derives from a human donor in good health. V is TRBV29-1 and J is TRBJ2-2; the D is unclear. Sequencing input: CD8+ T cells sorted from blood. Written as DNA, the CDR3 is TGCAGCGCTGAGGACACCGGGGAGCTGTTTTTT. Amino acid sequence: CSAEDTGELFF.